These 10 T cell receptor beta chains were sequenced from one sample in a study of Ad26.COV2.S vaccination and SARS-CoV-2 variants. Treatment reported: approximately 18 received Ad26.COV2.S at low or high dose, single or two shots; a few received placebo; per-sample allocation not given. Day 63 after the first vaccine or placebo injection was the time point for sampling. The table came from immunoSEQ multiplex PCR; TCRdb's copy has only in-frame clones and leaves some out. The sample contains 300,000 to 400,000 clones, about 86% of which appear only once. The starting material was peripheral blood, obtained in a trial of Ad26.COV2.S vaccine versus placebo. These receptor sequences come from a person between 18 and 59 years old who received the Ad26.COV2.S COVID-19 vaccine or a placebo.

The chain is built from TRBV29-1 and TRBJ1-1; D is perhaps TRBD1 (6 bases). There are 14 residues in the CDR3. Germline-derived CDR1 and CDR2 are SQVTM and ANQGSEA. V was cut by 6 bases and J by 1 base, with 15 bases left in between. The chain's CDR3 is CSVRLWGPNTEAFF. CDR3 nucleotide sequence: TGCAGCGTGCGACTTTGGGGGCCGAACACTGAAGCTTTCTTT.

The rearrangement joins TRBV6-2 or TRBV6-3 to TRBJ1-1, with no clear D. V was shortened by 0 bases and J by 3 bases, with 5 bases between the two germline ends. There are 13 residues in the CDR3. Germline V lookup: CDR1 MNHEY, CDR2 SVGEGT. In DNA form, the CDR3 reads TGTGCCAGCAGTTACTCGAGGCACACTGAAGCTTTCTTT. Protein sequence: CASSYSRHTEAFF.

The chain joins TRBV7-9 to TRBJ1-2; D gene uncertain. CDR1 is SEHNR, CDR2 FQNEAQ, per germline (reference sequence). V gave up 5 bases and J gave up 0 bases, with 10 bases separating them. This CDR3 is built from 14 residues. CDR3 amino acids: CASSNPLPNYGYTF. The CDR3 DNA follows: TGTGCCAGCAGCAACCCACTTCCTAACTATGGCTACACCTTC.

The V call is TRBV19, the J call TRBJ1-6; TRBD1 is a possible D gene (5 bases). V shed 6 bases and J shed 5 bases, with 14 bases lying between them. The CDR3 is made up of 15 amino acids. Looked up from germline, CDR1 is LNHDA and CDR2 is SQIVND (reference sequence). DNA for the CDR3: TGTGCCAGTAGCGAACGGGACGGGAATAATTCACCCCTCCACTTT. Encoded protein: CASSERDGNNSPLHF.

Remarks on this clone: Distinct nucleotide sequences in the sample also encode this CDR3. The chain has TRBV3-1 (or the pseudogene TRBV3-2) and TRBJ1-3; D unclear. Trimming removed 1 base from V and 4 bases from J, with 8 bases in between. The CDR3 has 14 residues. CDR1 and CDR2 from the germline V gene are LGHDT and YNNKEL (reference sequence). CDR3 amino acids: CASSQGGSGNTIYF. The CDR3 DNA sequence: TGTGCCAGCAGCCAAGGAGGTTCCGGAAACACCATATATTTT.

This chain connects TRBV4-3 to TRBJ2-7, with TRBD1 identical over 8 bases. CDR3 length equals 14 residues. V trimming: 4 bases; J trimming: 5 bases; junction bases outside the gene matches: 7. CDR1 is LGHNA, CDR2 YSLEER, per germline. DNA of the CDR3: TGCGCCAGCAGCCCAGGGACAGGAGGCCACGAGCAGTACTTC. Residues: CASSPGTGGHEQYF.

CDR3 sequence: CASSLAFRGAGEQFF. In DNA, the CDR3 is TGTGCCAGCAGCTTAGCCTTCCGTGGGGCCGGTGAGCAGTTCTTC. This sequence joins TRBV7-2 and TRBJ2-1; tentative D call: TRBD1 (5 bases). The germline V gene has CDR1 SGHTA and CDR2 FQGNSA. This CDR3 region has 15 residues. V lost 0 bases, J lost 9 bases, and 15 bases lay in between.

This CDR3 reads CASSLGPQGDYNEQFF. The CDR3 coding sequence is TGCGCCAGCAGCTTGGGGCCCCAAGGGGATTACAATGAGCAGTTCTTC. The chain combines TRBV5-1 with TRBJ2-1, with D possibly being TRBD1 (5 bases). The V end was cut by 0 bases, the J end by 4 bases, with 14 bases between. Germline V gives CDR1 SGHRS, CDR2 YFSETQ. The CDR3 runs 16 residues. Together with reference TRBV5-1 and TRBJ2-1, the CDR3 gives the full variable domain: KAGVTQTPRYLIKTRGQQVTLSCSPISGHRSVSWYQQTPGQGLQFLFEYFSETQRNKGNFPGRFSGRQFSNSRSEMNVSTLELGDSALYLCASSLGPQGDYNEQFFGPGTRLTVL.

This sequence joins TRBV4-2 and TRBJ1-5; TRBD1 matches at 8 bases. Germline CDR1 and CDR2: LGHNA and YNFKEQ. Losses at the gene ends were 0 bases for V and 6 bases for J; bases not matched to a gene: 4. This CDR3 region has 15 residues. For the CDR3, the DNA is TGTGCCAGCAGCCAAGATGGTCAGGGGGCTCAGCCCCAGCATTTT. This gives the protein CASSQDGQGAQPQHF.

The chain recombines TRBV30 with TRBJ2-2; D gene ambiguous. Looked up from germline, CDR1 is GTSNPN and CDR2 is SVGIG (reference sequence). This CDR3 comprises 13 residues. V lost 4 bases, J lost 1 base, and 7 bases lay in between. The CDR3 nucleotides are TGTGCCTGGAAAACAGAGAACACCGGGGAGCTGTTTTTT. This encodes CAWKTENTGELFF.